The entry below gives a single T cell receptor beta chain sequence along with its context. The antigen is unknown. This sample was included in a study of shared clonotypes between healthy human individuals. All the donors were Caucasian adults who lived in Nashville, Tennessee. Genomic DNA of each subset was evenly split across several immunoSEQ plates. Sequencing was performed with immunoSEQ multiplex PCR; in TCRdb, only in-frame clones are kept and a portion is missing. The table lists more than 2 million clones, roughly 96% of them singletons. Findings and limits, study-wide: Of the naive CD4 clonotypes, 4% to 5% were shared across a few donors.

The V end was cut by 1 base, the J end by 4 bases, with 9 bases between. The CDR3 has 14 residues. Germline loops: CDR1 SGHDT, CDR2 YYEEEE. Sequenced sample: naive CD4+ T cells sorted from blood. Indicated subset: CD45RA+ positively selected. The chain uses TRBV5-6 and TRBJ1-3; D remains unclear. This receptor was identified in a man aged 18 to 29 in good health. CDR3 in amino acids: CASSLSRIGNTIYF. For the CDR3, the DNA is TGTGCCAGCAGCTTGAGTAGGATCGGAAACACCATATATTTT.